A selection of T cell receptor beta chains follows, all from one sample in a study of cytomegalovirus exposure and HLA in healthy donors. Profiling relied on immunoSEQ multiplex PCR, and the TCRdb table lists in-frame clones only, not all of them. The sample lists 140,000 or so clones; just under 85% were seen once. Sample: PBMCs. The source of these receptors is a woman aged 60-75 years in good health and CMV-seropositive. The CDR3 runs from the conserved cysteine through the conserved F or W. The order of the fields is V gene, D gene, J gene, clone size, CDR3 DNA, CDR3 protein. The D gene is left open where the match is weak. Only part of the rows carry a size: once, few, many, or a class if the clone is expanded.

>TRBV28|NA|TRBJ1-2|NA
TGTGCCAGCAGTAAGCTAAACTATGGCTACACCTTC
CASSKLNYGYTF
>TRBV29-1|NA|TRBJ1-3|NA
TGCAGCGTTGTCCCAGGGAGGTCTGGAAACACCATATATTTT
CSVVPGRSGNTIYF
>TRBV7-9|TRBD1|TRBJ1-5|once
TGTGCCAGCAGCTTAGGGACAGGGGGCAATCAGCCCCAGCATTTT
CASSLGTGGNQPQHF
>TRBV27|TRBD2|TRBJ2-3|NA
TGTGCCAGCGGGAAAGGACTAGCGGGAGATACGCAGTATTTT
CASGKGLAGDTQYF
>TRBV4-2|TRBD2|TRBJ2-1|few
TGTGCCAGCAGCCAAGATCTAGCGGGAGGGGGCAATGAGCAGTTCTTC
CASSQDLAGGGNEQFF
>TRBV28|TRBD1|TRBJ1-3|NA
TGTGCCAGCAGCTCGGGACAGGCTGGAAACACCATATATTTT
CASSSGQAGNTIYF
>TRBV5-6|NA|TRBJ1-2|NA
TGTGCCAGCAGTACCCGGACAGTCCGACTCTTC
CASSTRTVRLF
>TRBV30|NA|TRBJ2-7|NA
TGTGCCTGGACCCAATTCGGGAGAGGTCTTGGCTACGAGCAGTACTTC
CAWTQFGRGLGYEQYF
>TRBV7-6|TRBD2|TRBJ2-7|NA
TGTGCCAGCTCCGCGGGGGGAGTACACGAGCAGTACTTC
CASSAGGVHEQYF
>TRBV2|NA|TRBJ2-5|few
TGTGCCAGCAGGGGCTTATTTGCGGGGCAAGAGACCCAGTACTTC
CASRGLFAGQETQYF
>TRBV4-1|TRBD1|TRBJ2-1|NA
TGCGCCAGCAGCCAAGGACAGGGGAATGAGCAGTTCTTC
CASSQGQGNEQFF
>TRBV19|TRBD1|TRBJ1-5|NA
TGTGCCAGTAAGGACAGGGCAAATCAGCCCCAGCATTTT
CASKDRANQPQHF
>TRBV6-4|TRBD2|TRBJ2-1|NA
TGTGCCAGCAGAGGACTAGCGGGAGACTGGAGCTCCTACAATGAGCAGTTCTTC
CASRGLAGDWSSYNEQFF
>TRBV2|TRBD1|TRBJ2-7|NA
TGTGCCAGCACACGTCCCGGGACAGGGGGCTACGAGCAGTACTTC
CASTRPGTGGYEQYF
>TRBV18|TRBD2|TRBJ2-3|NA
TGTGCCAGCTCCAACCTCGCGGGAGGGCTCGACACAGATACGCAGTATTTT
CASSNLAGGLDTDTQYF
>TRBV11-3|NA|TRBJ2-1|NA
TGTGCCAGCAGCTTAACGGGGTATGAGCAGTTCTTC
CASSLTGYEQFF
>TRBV5-1|TRBD1|TRBJ1-2|NA
TGCGCCAGCAGCTTGGCCAAAGGACAGGGGGTTCCTGGCTACACCTTC
CASSLAKGQGVPGYTF
>TRBV4-3|NA|TRBJ2-1|NA
TGCGCCAGCAGCCAAGAGGTACAGTACAATGAGCAGTTCTTC
CASSQEVQYNEQFF
>TRBV11-2|NA|TRBJ2-3|NA
TGTGCCAGCAGCCCCGTAGCAGATACGCAGTATTTT
CASSPVADTQYF